This T cell receptor (beta chain) is from a study of blood T cells in healthy people across ages. With a J-beta primer mix and a sample-barcoded 5' primer, a second PCR ran about 7 to 12 cycles. Every cDNA molecule carried a tag from a template-switch adaptor bearing 12 random nucleotides. TCRdb re-analysed the 5' RACE reads in MiXCR, keeping a single row per CDR3 protein. The sample holds hundreds of thousands of distinct CDR3 sequences, 32% seen once. Concerning this clonotype itself: A much larger clone sits a single nucleotide away, making a read error possible.

Each donor had approximately 10 milliliters of peripheral blood drawn. This CDR3 comprises 17 residues. Germline V gives CDR1 GTSNPN, CDR2 SVGIG (reference sequence). The sample taken for sequencing was blood. The rearrangement uses TRBV30 and TRBJ2-1; 10 bases align to TRBD2. This sequence originates from a woman of 80 years or more in good health. The DNA of the CDR3 is TGTGCCTGGAGTGTTATCTTAGCGGGGGGCATTACGGATGAGCAGTCCTTC. Residues: CAWSVILAGGITDEQSF.